Below, one T cell receptor beta chain is given with its context. The antigen remains undetermined. This record comes from a study of siplizumab effects on memory and regulatory T cells. General observations from the study: For mappable alloreactive CD4+ clones, the mean Treg-derived fraction was about 69% with siplizumab and 25% to 30% in controls.

Assay: immunoSEQ multiplex PCR; the TCRdb copy retains only in-frame clones and omits some. The table records 75,000 to 100,000 clones, approximately 95% of them present only once. This CDR3 has 15 amino acids. With 4 bases clipped from V and 2 bases from J, the junction kept 5 bases outside the gene matches. Germline V gene sequence: CDR1 SGDLS, CDR2 YYNGEE. Sequences were obtained from non-Treg CD4+ T cells sorted from blood. The V call is TRBV9, the J call TRBJ1-1; TRBD1 matches 10 bases. This clonotype was sampled from a human donor in good health. The CDR3 loop reads CASSTTTGGNTEAFF. The CDR3 DNA reads as TGTGCCAGCAGCACAACGACAGGGGGCAACACTGAAGCTTTCTTT.